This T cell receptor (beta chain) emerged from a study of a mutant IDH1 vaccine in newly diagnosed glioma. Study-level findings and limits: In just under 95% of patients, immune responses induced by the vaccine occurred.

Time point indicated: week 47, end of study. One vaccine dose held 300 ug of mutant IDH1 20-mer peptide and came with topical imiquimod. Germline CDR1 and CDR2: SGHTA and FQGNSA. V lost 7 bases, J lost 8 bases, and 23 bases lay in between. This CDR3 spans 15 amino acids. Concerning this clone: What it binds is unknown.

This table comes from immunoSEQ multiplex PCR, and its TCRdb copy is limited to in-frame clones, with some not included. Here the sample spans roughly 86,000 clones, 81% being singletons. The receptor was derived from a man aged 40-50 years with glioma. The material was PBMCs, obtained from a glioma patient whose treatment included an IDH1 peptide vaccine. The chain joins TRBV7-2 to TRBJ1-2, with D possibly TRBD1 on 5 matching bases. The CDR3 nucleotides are TGTGCCAGCACCCTCGTGGCAGGGAAGAAAGGGGGCTACACCTTC. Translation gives CASTLVAGKKGGYTF. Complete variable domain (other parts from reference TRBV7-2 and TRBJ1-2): GAGVSQSPSNKVTEKGKDVELRCDPISGHTALYWYRQSLGQGLEFLIYFQGNSAPDKSGLPSDRFSAERTGGSVSTLTIQRTQQEDSAVYLCASTLVAGKKGGYTFGSGTRLTVV.